The sequence of this T cell receptor (beta chain) was determined in a study of regulatory T cells in long-lasting Graves disease. Overall study findings and caveats: Persistent disease was associated with favored TRBV28 usage and with favored use of TRBJ1-2 and TRBJ2-5.

Documented time point: newly diagnosed GD, antithyroid drugs for less than 3 months. Construction of the TCR library relied on RNA isolated from PBMCs. Building of the TCR beta libraries involved iRepertoire HTBI primers and Arm-PCR of CDR3 regions. In the original processing: Identified across the samples were approximately 60 TRBV segments and 13 to 15 TRBJ segments. Via MiXCR, TCRdb re-called the multiplex PCR reads, giving one row per CDR3 protein. The V and J calls shown here were made by TCRdb, not taken from the authors' results. The sample consists of roughly 530,000 distinct CDR3 sequences, roughly a sixth of them appearing once. With regard to this clonotype: No antigen is known for it.

The ends lost 6 bases at V and 4 bases at J; junction bases unmatched: 5. The CDR3 totals 16 residues. From germline, CDR1 is LNHDA and CDR2 SQIVND (reference sequence). These same data were also listed under a study on T cells in Graves' hyperthyroidism and ophthalmopathy. That work contributes: In making diagnoses, clinical symptoms, serum thyroxine and TRAb, thyroid ultrasound and orbital computed tomography were all used.

Source: peripheral blood mononuclear cells (PBMCs), taken at new diagnosis, from a patient treated with antithyroid drugs. The clonotype originates from a woman aged 40-65 years with Graves disease. This rearrangement joins TRBV19 to TRBJ2-1; 14 bases map to TRBD2. CDR3 protein: CASRETSGGGYNEQFF. CDR3 DNA: TGTGCCAGTAGGGAGACTAGCGGGGGGGGATACAATGAGCAGTTCTTC. Filled out from reference TRBV19 and TRBJ2-1, the complete variable domain reads DGGITQSPKYLFRKEGQNVTLSCEQNLNHDAMYWYRQDPGQGLRLIYYSQIVNDFQKGDIAEGYSVSREKKESFPLTVTSAQKNPTAFYLCASRETSGGGYNEQFFGPGTRLTVL.